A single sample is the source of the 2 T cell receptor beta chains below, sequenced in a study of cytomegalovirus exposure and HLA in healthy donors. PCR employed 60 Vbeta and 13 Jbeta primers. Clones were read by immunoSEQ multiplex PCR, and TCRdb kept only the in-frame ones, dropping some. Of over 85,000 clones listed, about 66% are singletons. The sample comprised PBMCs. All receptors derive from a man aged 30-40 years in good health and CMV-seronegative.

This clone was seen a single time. Here the CDR3 DNA reads TGTGCCAGCAGCCGTGATACTAGCGGCTACGAGCAGTACTTC. Residues: CASSRDTSGYEQYF. The chain carries TRBV9 and TRBJ2-7; 8 bases agree with TRBD2. The J segment lost 3 bases and the V segment lost 4 bases, leaving 6 bases of the junction unmatched. Germline CDR1 and CDR2: SGDLS and YYNGEE. CDR3 length: 14 amino acids.

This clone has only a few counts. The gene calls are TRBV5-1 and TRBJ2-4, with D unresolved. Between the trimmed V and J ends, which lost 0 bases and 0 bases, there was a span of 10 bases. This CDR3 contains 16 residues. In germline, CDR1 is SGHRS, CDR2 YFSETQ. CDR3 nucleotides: TGCGCCAGCAGCTTGGAGGCCGGGTTAGCCAAAAACATTCAGTACTTC. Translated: CASSLEAGLAKNIQYF.